This T cell receptor (beta chain) came from a study of metastatic and nonmetastatic thyroid tumors. Study details: The authors compared repertoires across blood and tumor or nodule tissue from malignant and benign thyroid patients.

Each patient came to thyroid surgery without any prior treatment (of any kind). This clone is classed as medium-sized. TCRdb re-called the PCR reads with MiXCR. The table lists around 13,000 clones, 20% to 30% of them singletons, with roughly 8% in the top ten. Per the germline V gene, CDR1 is SNHLY and CDR2 is FYNNEI. This CDR3 spans 13 amino acids. The V end lost 6 bases, the J end lost 0 bases, and 6 bases lay between the germline ends. The chain is built from TRBV2 and TRBJ1-5; D ambiguous. This TCR was sampled from a female donor with papillary thyroid cancer or a benign thyroid nodule (not recorded which). Some clones in this sample may be carry-over from other donors' samples. Sequencing was carried out using blood. CDR3 sequence (DNA): TGTGCCAGCAGAACCGATAGCAATCAGCCCCAGCATTTT. This gives the protein CASRTDSNQPQHF.